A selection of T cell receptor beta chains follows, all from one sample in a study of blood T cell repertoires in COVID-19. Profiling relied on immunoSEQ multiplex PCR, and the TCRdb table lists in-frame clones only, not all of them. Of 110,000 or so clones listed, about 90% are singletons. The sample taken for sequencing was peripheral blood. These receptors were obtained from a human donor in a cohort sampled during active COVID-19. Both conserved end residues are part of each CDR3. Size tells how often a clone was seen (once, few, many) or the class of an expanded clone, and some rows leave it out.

CASSFPPGGSINEQFF - TRBJ2-1 TRBV28
CASSPQAGQGAGNTIYF - TRBJ1-3 TRBV19
CASSMSGGSYEQYF - TRBJ2-7 TRBV13
CASSSRQGPLYGYTF - TRBJ1-2 TRBV7-8
CASSLQGAKQETQYF - TRBJ2-5 TRBV5-1
CASSDDIYYGYTF - TRBJ1-2 TRBV6-1
CASSYSERGGDGEAFF - TRBJ1-1 TRBV6-6
CASSSDREGLLYEQYF few TRBJ2-7 TRBV6-2/TRBV6-3
CASSPPGQGLFEQFF once TRBJ2-1 TRBV7-9
CASSELGQGLDGYTF few TRBJ1-2 TRBV2
CASGNSWTAARMEAFF - TRBJ1-1 TRBV12-5
CASSQSTGVTEAFF - TRBJ1-1 TRBV5-1
CASEVRLRNTGELFF - TRBJ2-2 TRBV10-1
CATSREEDRVDEKLFF - TRBJ1-4 TRBV15
CASRGLAGTEQFF - TRBJ2-1 TRBV9
CASSAPGVAGVRTEAFF - TRBJ1-1 TRBV3-1/TRBV3-2
CASSQRTGFGYTF - TRBJ1-2 TRBV14
CASSIGPMRARGAADTIYF - TRBJ1-3 TRBV19
CASSIVEGGGSPLHF - TRBJ1-6 TRBV19
CASSLWDRGRIYEQYF - TRBJ2-7 TRBV7-2
CASSPGQIVDGYTF - TRBJ1-2 TRBV7-9
CASSLASSPVSLSYEQYF - TRBJ2-7 TRBV7-8
CASSLQAGTYEQYF - TRBJ2-7 TRBV27
CASSTNRDRGTYSNQPQHF - TRBJ1-5 TRBV2
CASTKLAGDKTQYF few TRBJ2-5 TRBV28
CASSSTGGPGSNQPQHF - TRBJ1-5 TRBV5-1
CASSNLRDRGRYSSSYNEQFF - TRBJ2-1 TRBV21-1
CASSPVTGPQHF few TRBJ1-5 TRBV19
CASSQRTGAYEQYF - TRBJ2-7 TRBV18
CASSRTQSGYEQYF once TRBJ2-7 TRBV4-1
CASAEQGSYGYTF - TRBJ1-2 TRBV12-3/TRBV12-4
CASRKGLAGSYEQYF - TRBJ2-7 TRBV25-1
CASISRPGAVHGYTF - TRBJ1-2 TRBV5-8
CASSFRLGELFF - TRBJ2-2 TRBV7-2
CATSDPGSNEQFF - TRBJ2-1 TRBV24-1
CASSSSGRMNTEAFF - TRBJ1-1 TRBV7-9
CSASMSGGPREQFF - TRBJ2-1 TRBV20-1
CASSLSAGQGYDEQYF - TRBJ2-7 TRBV7-8
CASIVTQGVGGYTF - TRBJ1-2 TRBV6-6
CASSLRSGTGAYEQYF - TRBJ2-7 TRBV7-6
CASSFWGGHDTEAFF once TRBJ1-1 TRBV28
CASSYSTGPTEAFF - TRBJ1-1 TRBV6-5
CASSLNRDRELFF - TRBJ2-2 TRBV4-1
CASSSGAYNEQFF - TRBJ2-1 TRBV19
CAISEGRTGGGQETQYF - TRBJ2-5 TRBV10-3
CAGKPGTVSSYEQYF - TRBJ2-7 TRBV2
CASSLGGLRRNTEAFF once TRBJ1-1 TRBV5-1
CASSSLLGMAGGRETQYF - TRBJ2-5 TRBV7-3
CAISEGGSATDTQYF - TRBJ2-3 TRBV10-3